What follows is one T cell receptor beta chain and its context. As yet, its antigen is unknown. This sample was taken from a study of cytomegalovirus exposure and HLA in healthy donors. Points from the study as a whole: Confirmation was obtained in vitro that a few CMV-associated chains are specific for CMV antigens. Subsequent analysis revealed that first-cohort TCR clusters tended to co-occur in the 90 to 150 validation repertoires.

A roughly 120-subject validation cohort, separate from the approximately 670-subject first cohort, supplied the donors. Produced via immunoSEQ multiplex PCR; TCRdb's table is partial and in-frame only. The table shows around 150,000 clones, with 80% to 85% occurring only once. Trimming cost V 3 bases and J 6 bases, with 11 bases left between them. CDR1 is SNHLY and CDR2 is FYNNEI in the germline V gene. CDR3 length: 13 amino acids. Sequenced input: PBMCs. This sequence was found in a man aged 30 to 39 in good health and CMV-seropositive. This chain connects TRBV2 to TRBJ1-2, with D unclear. CDR3 nucleotides: TGTGCCAGCAGTGACCGAGGGCCGGATGGCTACACCTTC. The encoded protein is CASSDRGPDGYTF.